These 10 T cell receptor beta chains were sequenced from one sample in a study of patients and donors after allogeneic stem cell transplantation. In TCRdb, the RT-PCR reads were re-called with MiXCR into one record per CDR3 protein. The sample shows about a million distinct CDR3 sequences, over 15% of them seen only once. What was sequenced was blood, either unsorted or a sorted T cell fraction (not recorded which). The origin of the receptors is a human donor who was either an allogeneic HSCT recipient or a stem cell or donor lymphocyte infusion donor (not recorded which). It is not recorded whose cells these are; they may come from a transplant donor.

This clonotype was recorded a few times. The chain uses TRBV6-2 or TRBV6-3 and TRBJ2-4; D is ambiguous. Germline loops: CDR1 MNHEY, CDR2 SVGEGT. V was clipped by 2 bases and J by 0 bases, with 8 bases between them. The CDR3 is 15 amino acids. CDR3: CASSYKSIAKNIQYF. The CDR3 DNA is TGTGCCAGCAGTTACAAATCTATAGCCAAAAACATTCAGTACTTC.

As DNA, the CDR3 is TGTGCCAGCAGCCCACGACAGGTCCGTAAGAACACTGAAGCTTTCTTT. It yields the protein CASSPRQVRKNTEAFF. This rearrangement joins TRBV16 to TRBJ1-1; possible D gene TRBD1, 6 bases. Germline assignment: CDR1 KGHSY and CDR2 FQNENV. This CDR3 is 16 amino acids long. V was cut by 4 bases and J by 1 base, with 16 bases left in between.

The CDR3 DNA is TGTGGTTACAGGGGAGGCTATGAGCAGTTCTTC. It specifies CGYRGGYEQFF. This chain uses TRBV7-9 with TRBJ2-1; maybe TRBD1 (7 bases). This CDR3 spans 11 amino acids. Germline V lookup: CDR1 SEHNR, CDR2 FQNEAQ (reference sequence).

V gene TRBV11-2 combines with J gene TRBJ2-5, with D uncertain. CDR3 length equals 14 residues. In germline, CDR1 is SGHAT, CDR2 FQNNGV. The V end lost 1 base, the J end lost 2 bases, and 8 bases lay between the germline ends. The CDR3 protein is CASSLARYQETQYF. CDR3 nucleotides: TGTGCCAGCAGCTTAGCCAGGTATCAAGAGACCCAGTACTTC.

The table lists this clonotype with a count of one. The rearrangement uses TRBV10-3 and TRBJ2-6, with no clear D. The V gene lost 6 bases and the J gene lost 4 bases, with 7 bases spanning the gap. This CDR3 region has 13 residues. Per the germline V gene, CDR1 is ENHRY and CDR2 is SYGVKD. Here the CDR3 DNA reads TGTGCCATCAGCCCCGTCGGGGCCAACGTCCTGACTTTC. Translating it yields CAISPVGANVLTF.

This clonotype was seen only a few times. This chain connects TRBV5-1 to TRBJ2-7; 15 bases fit TRBD2. This CDR3 comprises 18 residues. Germline CDR1 is SGHRS and CDR2 is YFSETQ. V was pared by 4 bases and J by 0 bases, with 8 bases of the junction left unmatched. The CDR3 protein is CASSRGLAGGPSSYEQYF. The DNA of the CDR3 is TGCGCCAGCAGCCGGGGACTAGCGGGGGGCCCGAGCTCCTACGAGCAGTACTTC. Drawing the rest from reference TRBV5-1 and TRBJ2-7, the complete variable domain is KAGVTQTPRYLIKTRGQQVTLSCSPISGHRSVSWYQQTPGQGLQFLFEYFSETQRNKGNFPGRFSGRQFSNSRSEMNVSTLELGDSALYLCASSRGLAGGPSSYEQYFGPGTRLTVT.

This clonotype was detected a few times. DNA of the CDR3: TGTGCCACCAGTGCCGCCTCCCCGGGACTACAAGAGACCCAGTACTTC. It yields the protein CATSAASPGLQETQYF. The chain is built from TRBV24-1 and TRBJ2-5; 7 bases match TRBD2. V lost 5 bases, J lost 2 bases, and 10 bases stayed unmatched. Germline lookup yields CDR1 KGHDR and CDR2 SFDVKD. This CDR3 has 16 residues.

The chain has TRBV21-1 and TRBJ2-7; the table names TRBD2, a call not compared with the DNA. TRBV21-1 is marked as a pseudogene. The CDR3 runs to 14 residues. For the CDR3, the DNA is TGTGCCAGCAACTCGGGGAGAGTCGCCTACGAGCAGTACTTC. Protein sequence: CASNSGRVAYEQYF.

The chain is built from TRBV12-3 or TRBV12-4 and TRBJ2-7; D is unclear. Trimming cost V 7 bases and J 5 bases, with 12 bases left between them. CDR3 length: 12 amino acids. As DNA, the CDR3 is TGTGCCAGCATCCCCGACAACCACGAGCAGTACTTC. Translated: CASIPDNHEQYF.

The rearrangement joins TRBV10-2 to TRBJ2-5; 7 nucleotides match TRBD2. The CDR3 covers 15 residues. J was trimmed by 1 base and V by 7 bases; bases with no gene match: 9. Germline V gene lookup returns CDR1 WSHSY and CDR2 SAAADI. CDR3 sequence: CASTPQRGSQETQYF. For the CDR3, the DNA is TGCGCCAGCACCCCACAGCGGGGTTCCCAAGAGACCCAGTACTTC.